Each of the 7 T cell receptor beta chains below was sequenced from the same sample in a study of blood T cell repertoires in COVID-19. Profiled with immunoSEQ multiplex PCR; TCRdb holds only in-frame clones, not every one. Found here are 110,000 to 150,000 clones, approximately 90% of them singletons; the top ten hold under 3%. The sample was peripheral blood. Receptors originate from a man in his sixties with active or convalescent COVID-19.

The rearrangement joins TRBV6-5 to TRBJ2-3; TRBD2 aligns across 9 bases. This CDR3 is 13 amino acids long. V shed 6 bases and J 6 bases; nucleotides not matched to a gene: 4. CDR1 is MNHEY and CDR2 is SVGAGI in the germline V gene. CDR3 protein: CASRLAGRDTQYF. CDR3 sequence (DNA): TGTGCCAGCAGGCTAGCGGGGAGGGATACGCAGTATTTT.

The V and J genes are TRBV7-2 and TRBJ2-3; TRBD2 might be the D (5 bases). Deletions cut 4 bases from V and 2 bases from J, with 10 bases between. Germline CDR1 and CDR2: SGHTA and FQGNSA. CDR3 length: 14 residues. CDR3 in amino acids: CASSSALVTDTQYF. The CDR3 DNA sequence: TGTGCCAGCAGCTCAGCACTAGTCACAGATACGCAGTATTTT.

V gene TRBV6-5 combines with J gene TRBJ1-6; 7 bases are a match to TRBD1. CDR1 and CDR2 from the germline V gene are MNHEY and SVGAGI. CDR3 size: 15 residues. Trimming took 9 bases from V and 8 from J; bases not matched to a gene: 13. The CDR3 sequence is CASNRGRDRDSPLHF. The CDR3 nucleotides are TGTGCCAGTAACAGGGGTCGGGACAGAGATTCACCCCTCCACTTT.

This chain uses TRBV10-3 with TRBJ2-2; 7 bases match TRBD1. The V segment lost 3 bases and the J segment 4 bases; nucleotides outside the gene matches: 5. This CDR3 spans 15 amino acids. In germline, CDR1 is ENHRY, CDR2 SYGVKD. The CDR3 here is CAISEAQGITGELFF. Written as DNA, the CDR3 is TGTGCCATCAGTGAAGCACAGGGGATCACCGGGGAGCTGTTTTTT.

This clone appeared a few times. The chain couples TRBV5-1 to TRBJ2-7; TRBD1 might be the D (5 bases). V lost 4 bases and J 4 bases, leaving 12 bases between the germline ends. CDR3 length equals 13 residues. Germline V CDR1 and CDR2: SGHRS, YFSETQ. The chain's CDR3 is CASSHGQTYEQYF. CDR3 nucleotide sequence: TGCGCCAGCAGCCACGGACAAACATACGAGCAGTACTTC.

This clone has just one count. The rearrangement links TRBV30 to TRBJ1-2; 7 bases agree with TRBD1. V lost 0 bases, J lost 7 bases, and 5 bases stayed unmatched. This CDR3 has 13 residues. Germline values: CDR1 GTSNPN, CDR2 SVGIG (reference sequence). CDR3 region: CAWSVLGGFGYTF. The CDR3 DNA follows: TGTGCCTGGAGTGTCTTAGGGGGCTTTGGCTACACCTTC.

The V and J genes are TRBV9 and TRBJ2-5; the D gene is possibly TRBD1 (5 bases). Germline V gives CDR1 SGDLS, CDR2 YYNGEE. V gave up 4 bases and J gave up 1 base, with 14 bases separating them. CDR3 size: 15 residues. CDR3 protein: CASSFAPDSQETQYF. The DNA of the CDR3 is TGTGCCAGCAGCTTTGCCCCAGACAGCCAAGAGACCCAGTACTTC.